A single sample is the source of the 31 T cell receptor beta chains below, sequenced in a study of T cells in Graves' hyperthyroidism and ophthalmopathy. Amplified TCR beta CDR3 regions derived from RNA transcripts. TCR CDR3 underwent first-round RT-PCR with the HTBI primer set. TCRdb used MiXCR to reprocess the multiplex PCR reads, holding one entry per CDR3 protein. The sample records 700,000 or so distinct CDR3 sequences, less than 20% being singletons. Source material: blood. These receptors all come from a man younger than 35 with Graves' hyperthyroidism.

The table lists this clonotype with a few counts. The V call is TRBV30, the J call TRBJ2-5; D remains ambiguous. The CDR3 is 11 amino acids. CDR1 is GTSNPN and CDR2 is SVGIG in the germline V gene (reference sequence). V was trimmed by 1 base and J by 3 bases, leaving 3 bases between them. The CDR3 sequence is CAWSAEETQYF. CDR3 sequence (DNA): TGTGCCTGGAGTGCCGAAGAGACCCAGTACTTC.

CDR3 nucleotides: TGTGCCAGTAGTTCCGGGCCTCCTAAGCGGGCTTTCTTT. Amino acids: CASSSGPPKRAFF. The chain is built from TRBV19 and TRBJ1-1; D remains unclear. The V gene lost 5 bases and the J gene lost 11 bases, with 18 bases spanning the gap. The CDR3 sequence is 13 residues long. The germline V gene encodes CDR1 LNHDA and CDR2 SQIVND (reference sequence).

CDR3 in DNA: TGTGCCAGCAGCTCCCCCCAAGGTGGCGGGCCAAACACAGATACGCAGTATTTT. Its protein product is CASSSPQGGGPNTDTQYF. The gene calls are TRBV11-1 and TRBJ2-3; perhaps TRBD2 as D (5 bases). Germline V gene lookup returns CDR1 SGHAT and CDR2 FQDESV (reference sequence). CDR3 length equals 18 residues. V lost 4 bases and J lost 2, with 22 bases in between.

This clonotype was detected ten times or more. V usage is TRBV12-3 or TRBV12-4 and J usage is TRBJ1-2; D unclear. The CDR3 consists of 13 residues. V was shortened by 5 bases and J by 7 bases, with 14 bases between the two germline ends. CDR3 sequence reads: CASSRVAGGGYTF. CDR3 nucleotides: TGTGCCAGCAGTCGCGTGGCAGGCGGTGGCTACACCTTC.

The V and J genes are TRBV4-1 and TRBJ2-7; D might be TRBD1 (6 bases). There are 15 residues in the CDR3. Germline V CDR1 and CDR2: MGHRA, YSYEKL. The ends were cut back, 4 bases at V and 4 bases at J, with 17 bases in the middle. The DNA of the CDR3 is TGCGCCAGCAGCCCAGATCGTGGCAGGGGATACGAGCAGTACTTC. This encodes CASSPDRGRGYEQYF.

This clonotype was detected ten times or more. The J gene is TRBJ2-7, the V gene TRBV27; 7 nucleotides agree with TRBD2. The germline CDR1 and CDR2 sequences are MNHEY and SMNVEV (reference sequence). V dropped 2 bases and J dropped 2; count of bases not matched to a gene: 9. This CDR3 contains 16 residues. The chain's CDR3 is CASSLTSATLAYEQYF. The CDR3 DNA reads TGTGCCAGCAGTTTAACTAGCGCGACACTAGCCTACGAGCAGTACTTC.

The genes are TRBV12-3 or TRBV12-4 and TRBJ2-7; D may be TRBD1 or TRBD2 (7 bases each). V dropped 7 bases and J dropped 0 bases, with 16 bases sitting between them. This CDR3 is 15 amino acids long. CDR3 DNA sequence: TGTGCCAGCAACTCGGGGGGACAGAGCTCCTACGAGCAGTACTTC. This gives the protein CASNSGGQSSYEQYF.

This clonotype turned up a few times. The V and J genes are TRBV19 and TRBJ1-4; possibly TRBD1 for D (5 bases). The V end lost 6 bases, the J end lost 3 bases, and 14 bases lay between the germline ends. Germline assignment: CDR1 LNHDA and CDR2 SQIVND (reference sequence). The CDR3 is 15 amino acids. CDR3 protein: CASSTGTVANEKLFF. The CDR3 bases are TGTGCCAGTAGCACCGGGACTGTAGCTAATGAAAAACTGTTTTTT.

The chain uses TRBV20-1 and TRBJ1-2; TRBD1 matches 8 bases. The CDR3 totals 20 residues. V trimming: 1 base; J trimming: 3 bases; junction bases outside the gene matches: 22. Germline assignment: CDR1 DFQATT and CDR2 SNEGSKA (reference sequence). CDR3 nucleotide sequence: TGCAGTGCTAGAGGGAGATTTGCCCCTGGCGACAGGGGATTGGACTATGGCTACACCTTC. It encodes CSARGRFAPGDRGLDYGYTF.

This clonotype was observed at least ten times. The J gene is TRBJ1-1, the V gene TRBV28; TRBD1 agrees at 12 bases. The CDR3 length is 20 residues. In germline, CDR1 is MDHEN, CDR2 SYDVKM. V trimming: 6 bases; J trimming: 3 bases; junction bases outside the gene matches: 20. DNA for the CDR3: TGTGCCAGCAGCCCTAATCTATTACCGGGACAGGGGGCTAGGTACACTGAAGCTTTCTTT. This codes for CASSPNLLPGQGARYTEAFF.

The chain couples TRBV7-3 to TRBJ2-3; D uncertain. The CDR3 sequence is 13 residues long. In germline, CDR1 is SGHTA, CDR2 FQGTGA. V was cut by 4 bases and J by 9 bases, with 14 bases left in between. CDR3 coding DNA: TGTGCCAGCAGCTCCCTAGGTCAAGGCACGCAGTATTTT. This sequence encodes CASSSLGQGTQYF. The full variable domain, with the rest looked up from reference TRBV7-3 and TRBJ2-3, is GAGVSQTPSNKVTEKGKYVELRCDPISGHTALYWYRQSLGQGPEFLIYFQGTGAADDSGLPNDRFFAVRPEGSVSTLKIQRTERGDSAVYLCASSSLGQGTQYFGPGTRLTVL.

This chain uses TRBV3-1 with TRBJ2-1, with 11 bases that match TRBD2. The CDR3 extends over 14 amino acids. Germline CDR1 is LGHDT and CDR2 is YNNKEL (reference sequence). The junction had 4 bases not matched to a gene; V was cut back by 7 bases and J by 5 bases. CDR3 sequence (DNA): TGTGCCAGCACATCTAGCGGGAGGAACAATGAGCAGTTCTTC. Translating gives CASTSSGRNNEQFF.

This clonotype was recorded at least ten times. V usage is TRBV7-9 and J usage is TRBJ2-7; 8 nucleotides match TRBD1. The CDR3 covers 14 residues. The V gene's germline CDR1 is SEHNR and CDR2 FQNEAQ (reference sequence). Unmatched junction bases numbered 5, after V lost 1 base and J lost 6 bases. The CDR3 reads CASSLGQGAVEQYF. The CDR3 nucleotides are TGTGCCAGCAGCTTAGGTCAGGGGGCGGTCGAGCAGTACTTC.

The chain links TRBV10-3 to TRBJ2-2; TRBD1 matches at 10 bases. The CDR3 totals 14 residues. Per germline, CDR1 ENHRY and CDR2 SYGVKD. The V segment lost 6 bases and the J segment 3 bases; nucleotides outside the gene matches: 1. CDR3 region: CAIRGTGDTGELFF. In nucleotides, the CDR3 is TGTGCCATCAGAGGGACAGGGGACACCGGGGAGCTGTTTTTT.

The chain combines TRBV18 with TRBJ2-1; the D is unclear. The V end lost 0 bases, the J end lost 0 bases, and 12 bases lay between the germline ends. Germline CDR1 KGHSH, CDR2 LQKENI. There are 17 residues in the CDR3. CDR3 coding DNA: TGTGCCAGCTCACCACCGGTCGGCCCCAGCTCCTACAATGAGCAGTTCTTC. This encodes CASSPPVGPSSYNEQFF.

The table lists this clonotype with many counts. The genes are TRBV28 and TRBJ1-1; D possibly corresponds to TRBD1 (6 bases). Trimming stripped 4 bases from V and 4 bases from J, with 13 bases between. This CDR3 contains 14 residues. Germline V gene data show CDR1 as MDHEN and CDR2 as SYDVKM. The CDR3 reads CASSWGGGRTEAFF. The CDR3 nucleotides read TGTGCCAGCAGTTGGGGGGGGGGGCGCACTGAAGCTTTCTTT.

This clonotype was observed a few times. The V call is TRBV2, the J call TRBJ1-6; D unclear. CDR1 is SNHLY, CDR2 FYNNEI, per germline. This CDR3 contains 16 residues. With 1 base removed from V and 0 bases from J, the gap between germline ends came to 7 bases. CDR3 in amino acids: CASSEGRSSYNSPLHF. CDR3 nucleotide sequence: TGTGCCAGCAGTGAAGGGAGGAGCTCCTATAATTCACCCCTCCACTTT.

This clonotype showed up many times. CDR3 in amino acids: CASSFPPGQGNHEQYF. CDR3 in DNA: TGTGCCAGCAGCTTCCCCCCGGGACAGGGTAACCACGAGCAGTACTTC. The gene calls are TRBV7-2 and TRBJ2-7; 9 bases align to TRBD1. V lost 3 bases to trimming and J lost 5 bases; unmatched junction nucleotides: 11. There are 16 residues in the CDR3. Germline values: CDR1 SGHTA, CDR2 FQGNSA.

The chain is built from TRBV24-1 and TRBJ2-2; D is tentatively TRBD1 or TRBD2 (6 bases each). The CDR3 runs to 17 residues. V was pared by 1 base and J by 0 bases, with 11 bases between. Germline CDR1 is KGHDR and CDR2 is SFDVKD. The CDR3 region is CATSDLGGTTNTGELFF. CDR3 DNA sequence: TGTGCCACCAGTGATTTAGGCGGGACAACGAACACCGGGGAGCTGTTTTTT.

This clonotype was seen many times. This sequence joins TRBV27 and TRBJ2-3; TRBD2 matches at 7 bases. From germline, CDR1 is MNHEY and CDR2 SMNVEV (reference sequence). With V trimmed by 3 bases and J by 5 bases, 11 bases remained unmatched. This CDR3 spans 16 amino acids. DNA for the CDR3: TGTGCCAGCAGTTTGGGTCAAGGCGGGAGACGAGATACGCAGTATTTT. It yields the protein CASSLGQGGRRDTQYF.

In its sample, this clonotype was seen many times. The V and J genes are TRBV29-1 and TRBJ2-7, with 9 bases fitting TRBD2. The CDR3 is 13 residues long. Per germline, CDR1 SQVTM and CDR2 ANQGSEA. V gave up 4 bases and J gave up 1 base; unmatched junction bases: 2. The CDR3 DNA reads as TGCAGCGTTGGGACTAGCGCGTCCTACGAGCAGTACTTC. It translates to CSVGTSASYEQYF.

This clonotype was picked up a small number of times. Here the CDR3 reads CATSGSGAAETQYF. The CDR3 coding sequence is TGTGCCACCAGTGGTTCAGGGGCGGCAGAGACCCAGTACTTC. The genes are TRBV24-1 and TRBJ2-5, with a tentative D call TRBD1 (6 bases). V dropped 5 bases and J dropped 4 bases, with 13 bases sitting between them. There are 14 residues in the CDR3. Germline lookup yields CDR1 KGHDR and CDR2 SFDVKD.

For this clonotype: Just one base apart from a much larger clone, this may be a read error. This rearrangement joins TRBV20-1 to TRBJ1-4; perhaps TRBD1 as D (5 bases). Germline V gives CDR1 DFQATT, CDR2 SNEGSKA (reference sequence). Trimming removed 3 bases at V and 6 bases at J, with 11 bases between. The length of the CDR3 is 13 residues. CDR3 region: CSASQDTDEKLFF. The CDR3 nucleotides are TGCAGTGCTAGCCAGGACACTGATGAAAAACTGTTTTTT.

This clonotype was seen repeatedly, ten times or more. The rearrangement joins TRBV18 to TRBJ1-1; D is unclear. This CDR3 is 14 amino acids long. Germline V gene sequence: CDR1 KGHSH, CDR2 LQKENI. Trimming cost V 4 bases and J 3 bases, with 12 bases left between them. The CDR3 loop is CASSLDFGDTEAFF. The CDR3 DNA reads TGTGCCAGCTCACTTGATTTCGGGGACACTGAAGCTTTCTTT.

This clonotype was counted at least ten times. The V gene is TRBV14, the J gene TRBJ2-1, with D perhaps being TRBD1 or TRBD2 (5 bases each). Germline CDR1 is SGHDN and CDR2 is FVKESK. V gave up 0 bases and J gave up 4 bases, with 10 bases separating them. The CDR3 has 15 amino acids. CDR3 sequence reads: CASSQEWGWYNEQFF. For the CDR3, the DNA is TGTGCCAGCAGCCAAGAGTGGGGGTGGTACAATGAGCAGTTCTTC. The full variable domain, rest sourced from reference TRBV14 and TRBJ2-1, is EAGVTQFPSHSVIEKGQTVTLRCDPISGHDNLYWYRRVMGKEIKFLLHFVKESKQDESGMPNNRFLAERTGGTYSTLKVQPAELEDSGVYFCASSQEWGWYNEQFFGPGTRLTVL.

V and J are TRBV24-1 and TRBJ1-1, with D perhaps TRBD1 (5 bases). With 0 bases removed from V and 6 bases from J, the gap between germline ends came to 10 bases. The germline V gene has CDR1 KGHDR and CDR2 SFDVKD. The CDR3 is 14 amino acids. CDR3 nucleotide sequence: TGTGCCACCAGTGATTTGGACTCGGGGGCTGAAGCTTTCTTT. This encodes CATSDLDSGAEAFF.

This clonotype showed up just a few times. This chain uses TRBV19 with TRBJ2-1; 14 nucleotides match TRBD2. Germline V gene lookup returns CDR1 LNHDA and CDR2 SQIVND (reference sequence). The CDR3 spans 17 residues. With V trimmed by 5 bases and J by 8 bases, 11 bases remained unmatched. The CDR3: CASSFGLAGGRRYEQFF. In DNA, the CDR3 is TGTGCCAGTAGTTTCGGACTAGCGGGAGGACGTAGGTATGAGCAGTTCTTC.

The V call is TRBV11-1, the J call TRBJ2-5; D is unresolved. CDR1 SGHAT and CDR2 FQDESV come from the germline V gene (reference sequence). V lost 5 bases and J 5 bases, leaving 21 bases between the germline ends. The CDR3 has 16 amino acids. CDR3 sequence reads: CASSPPRAPDRETQYF. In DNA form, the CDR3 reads TGTGCCAGCAGCCCCCCCCGGGCCCCTGACCGGGAGACCCAGTACTTC.

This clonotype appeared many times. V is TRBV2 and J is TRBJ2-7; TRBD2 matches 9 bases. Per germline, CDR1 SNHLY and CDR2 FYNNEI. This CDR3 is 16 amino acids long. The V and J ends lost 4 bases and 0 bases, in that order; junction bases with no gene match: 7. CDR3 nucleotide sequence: TGTGCCAGCAGTGGCTCGCAGACTAGCGGCTCCTACGAGCAGTACTTC. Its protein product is CASSGSQTSGSYEQYF.

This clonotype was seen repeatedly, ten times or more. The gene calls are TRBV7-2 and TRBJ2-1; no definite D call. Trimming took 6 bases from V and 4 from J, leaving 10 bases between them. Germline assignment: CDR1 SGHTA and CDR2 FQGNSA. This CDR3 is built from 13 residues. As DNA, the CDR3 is TGTGCCAGCAGGCTGTCCGGTTACAATGAGCAGTTCTTC. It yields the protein CASRLSGYNEQFF.

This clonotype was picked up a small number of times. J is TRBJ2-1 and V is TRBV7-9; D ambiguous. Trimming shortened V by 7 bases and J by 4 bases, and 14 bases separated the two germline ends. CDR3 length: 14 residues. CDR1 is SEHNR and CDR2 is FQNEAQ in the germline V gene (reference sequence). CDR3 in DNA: TGTGCCAGCATGAGGAGTCACTCTTACAATGAGCAGTTCTTC. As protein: CASMRSHSYNEQFF.